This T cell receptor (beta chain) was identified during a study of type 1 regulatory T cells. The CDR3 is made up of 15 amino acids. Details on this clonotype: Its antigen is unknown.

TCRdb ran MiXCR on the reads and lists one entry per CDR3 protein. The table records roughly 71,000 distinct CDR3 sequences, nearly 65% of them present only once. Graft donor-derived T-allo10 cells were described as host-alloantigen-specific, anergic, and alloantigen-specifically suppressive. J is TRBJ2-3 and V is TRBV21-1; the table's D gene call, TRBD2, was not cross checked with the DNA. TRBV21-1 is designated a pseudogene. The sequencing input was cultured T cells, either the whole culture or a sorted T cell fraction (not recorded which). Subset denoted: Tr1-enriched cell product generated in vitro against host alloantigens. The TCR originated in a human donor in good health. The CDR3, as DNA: TGTGCCGCCCGCGCGGGACTAGCGTGGCCAGATACGCAGTATTTT. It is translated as CAARAGLAWPDTQYF.